Listed below are T cell receptor beta chains from one sample, sequenced in a study of cytomegalovirus exposure and HLA in healthy donors. The repertoire was sequenced with immunoSEQ multiplex PCR; TCRdb's copy has only in-frame clones and lacks some. The table has 200,000 to 250,000 clones, around nine tenths seen once. The specimen sequenced was PBMCs. The receptors come from a young man in good health and CMV-seronegative. Both conserved end residues are part of each CDR3. The D gene is left open where the match is weak. Rows give clone size only sometimes, using once, few, many, or a class for an expanded clone.

clone_size	v_call	j_call	d_call	cdr3_nt	cdr3_aa
-	TRBV28	TRBJ2-2	-	TGTGCCAGCAGATCTGGACAATACACCGGGGAGCTGTTTTTT	CASRSGQYTGELFF
-	TRBV10-3	TRBJ1-1	-	TGTGCCATCAGTGACCAGGGACGGGGGACTGAAGCTTTCTTT	CAISDQGRGTEAFF
-	TRBV19	TRBJ1-1	TRBD1	TGTGCCAGTAACTTGGACAGGGGAGAGGAAGCTTTCTTT	CASNLDRGEEAFF
once	TRBV6-1	TRBJ1-2	-	TGTGCCAGCAGTGAAGCCATAGACAGATTCGGCTACACCTTC	CASSEAIDRFGYTF
-	TRBV4-1	TRBJ1-1	-	TGCGCCAGCAGCCAAGTCCCTTTCGACACTGAAGCTTTCTTT	CASSQVPFDTEAFF
few	TRBV19	TRBJ2-3	TRBD1	TGTGCCACCCGACAGGGCTTACAGGATACGCAGTATTTT	CATRQGLQDTQYF
-	TRBV28	TRBJ2-5	-	TGTGCCAGCAGTTTCGAGGGCGCAGGACAAGAGACCCAGTACTTC	CASSFEGAGQETQYF
-	TRBV28	TRBJ2-1	-	TGTGCCAGCAGTCCCCGTGCCTACAATGAGCAGTTCTTC	CASSPRAYNEQFF
-	TRBV7-2	TRBJ2-1	-	TGTGCCAGCAGCTTACTGAGGTTGAATGAGCAGTTCTTC	CASSLLRLNEQFF
-	TRBV5-1	TRBJ1-2	-	TGCGCCAGCAGCGCAACGACAGGAAACTATGGCTACACCTTC	CASSATTGNYGYTF
once	TRBV27	TRBJ2-3	-	TGTGCCAGCAGTCAGAGCACAGATACGCAGTATTTT	CASSQSTDTQYF
-	TRBV2	TRBJ1-5	-	TGTGCCAGCAGTGAATTCGGGGACATCAATCAGCCCCAGCATTTT	CASSEFGDINQPQHF
-	TRBV7-2	TRBJ1-5	-	TGTGCCAGCAGCTTAGTGGGGGCCGTAAATCAGCCCCAGCATTTT	CASSLVGAVNQPQHF
-	TRBV7-2	TRBJ2-7	-	TGTGCCAGCAGCTCTGCCTACGAGCAGTACTTC	CASSSAYEQYF
-	TRBV29-1	TRBJ2-1	-	TGCAGCGTTGAGCCAGAGGGCTCCTACAATGAGCAGTTCTTC	CSVEPEGSYNEQFF
few	TRBV9	TRBJ1-1	-	TGTGCCAGCAGCCCTAGCCACGGGGGGGGTAGCACTGAAGCTTTCTTT	CASSPSHGGGSTEAFF
-	TRBV7-9	TRBJ2-5	-	TGTGCCAGCAGCCGACAGTACCAAGAGACCCAGTACTTC	CASSRQYQETQYF
-	TRBV28	TRBJ1-2	-	TGTGCCAGCAGTTTATGGGGTAGCGCTGGCTACACCTTC	CASSLWGSAGYTF
-	TRBV5-6	TRBJ1-6	-	TGTGCCAGCAGCTCACCCTTACAGGGCCCCTATAATTCACCCCTCCACTTT	CASSSPLQGPYNSPLHF
-	TRBV28	TRBJ2-3	-	TGTGCCAGCAGTTTGGGGGGATATACGCAGTATTTT	CASSLGGYTQYF
-	TRBV18	TRBJ1-1	TRBD1	TGTGCCAGCTCACCCAGACAGGGGTCGGAGGGGACTGAAGCTTTCTTT	CASSPRQGSEGTEAFF
-	TRBV7-9	TRBJ2-3	TRBD1	TGTGCCAGCAGCGGGACAGGGGGCGGCACAGATACGCAGTATTTT	CASSGTGGGTDTQYF
few	TRBV6-5	TRBJ2-7	-	TGTGCCAGCAGTTACTCGATGGAGGGGGCGGCCGAGCAGTACTTC	CASSYSMEGAAEQYF
-	TRBV27	TRBJ1-1	-	TGTGCCAGCAGTGACTGGTCCGCAAACACTGAAGCTTTCTTT	CASSDWSANTEAFF
-	TRBV19	TRBJ2-1	TRBD1	TGTGCCAGCCGAAAAGACAGGGGACGGCTAGCCGGCTACAATGAGCAGTTCTTC	CASRKDRGRLAGYNEQFF
-	TRBV4-1	TRBJ2-1	TRBD1	TGCGCCAGCAGCCTGGGACAGGTGAGCGATGAGCAGTTCTTC	CASSLGQVSDEQFF
-	TRBV27	TRBJ2-7	-	TGTGCCAGCAGCCCCCAAGGGGCTAGCGATATAGAGCAGTACTTC	CASSPQGASDIEQYF